The entry below describes one T cell receptor (beta chain). The antigen is unknown. Deletions cut 7 bases from V and 6 bases from J, with 12 bases between. The CDR3 is made up of 11 amino acids. Per germline, CDR1 SQVTM and CDR2 ANQGSEA. Generated by immunoSEQ multiplex PCR, the TCRdb table keeps only in-frame clones and is missing some. The sample has roughly 61,000 clones, about four fifths seen once; the top ten hold approximately 5.9%. The record originates from a study of a mutant IDH1 vaccine in newly diagnosed glioma. Study as a whole: Commencement of vaccination occurred 4-6 weeks following radiotherapy alone, or concurrently with temozolomide cycles. Treated patients were approximately 62% male, roughly 40% female, mean age 40.4 years. Most had both radiotherapy and temozolomide beforehand; others had only one.

Time point noted: week 11, during vaccination. Doses consisted of 300 ug of mutant IDH1 20-mer peptide each, paired with topical imiquimod. Overall study findings and caveats: Pseudoprogression seemingly bore no relation to changes in top peripheral T cell clonotypes.

The clonotype was recovered from a man in his forties or fifties with glioma. The sequencing here drew on PBMCs, taken from a glioma patient whose treatment included an IDH1 peptide vaccine. The rearrangement uses TRBV29-1 and TRBJ1-1; D might be TRBD1 (5 bases). CDR3 in DNA: TGCAGCGCCGGGAGGGGAGCTGAAGCTTTCTTT. Its translation: CSAGRGAEAFF.